What follows are 8 T cell receptor beta chains derived from one specimen sequenced in a study of blood T cell repertoires in COVID-19 (dated by TCRdb to the early 2020s). Preparation of the library involved the immunoSEQ multiplex PCR assay. The table was pulled from immuneACCESS by TCRdb, which kept in-frame rearrangements only. Such tables lose some clones; where checked, under half of the loss comes from unresolved V genes, and the rest has no known cause. This sample has hundreds of thousands of clones in its table, and around nine tenths of those were observed once. 13% of the sample rests with the top ten. The sample comprised peripheral blood. These receptors originate from a woman between 65 and 79 years old with COVID-19, enrolled during active disease.

V gene TRBV7-9 combines with J gene TRBJ1-2; D is unclear. This CDR3 comprises 15 residues. The V and J ends lost 7 bases and 7 bases respectively, with 22 bases between them. Germline V gives CDR1 SEHNR, CDR2 FQNEAQ (reference sequence). The CDR3 loop reads CASILQVGRDSGYTF. The CDR3 DNA sequence: TGTGCCAGCATCCTTCAAGTTGGGAGAGATTCTGGCTACACCTTC.

The V and J genes are TRBV7-2 and TRBJ1-6; 10 bases agree with TRBD1. This CDR3 contains 15 residues. Germline CDR1 and CDR2: SGHTA and FQGNSA. V lost 5 bases and J lost 10; bases outside the gene matches: 8. CDR3 sequence (DNA): TGTGCCAGCAGCCTATTTGGACAGGGGGAATCACCCCTCCACTTT. The encoded protein is CASSLFGQGESPLHF.

In DNA form, the CDR3 reads TGCGCCAGCAGCCCAGGGACTAGCGGGGACCGGGGGCAGTATTTT. It encodes CASSPGTSGDRGQYF. V gene TRBV4-1 combines with J gene TRBJ2-3; 13 bases line up with TRBD2. The germline V gene has CDR1 MGHRA and CDR2 YSYEKL. V was pared by 4 bases and J by 11 bases, with 9 bases of the junction left unmatched. The CDR3 totals 15 residues.

The chain is built from TRBV6-5 and TRBJ1-1; 7 nucleotides match TRBD1. Germline V gene sequence: CDR1 MNHEY, CDR2 SVGAGI. The CDR3 totals 13 residues. Trimming at V came to 8 bases and at J to 6 bases, leaving 9 bases not matched to a gene. In DNA form, the CDR3 reads TGTGCCAGCTCAGGGGGGCTATTGGCTGAAGCTTTCTTT. Protein: CASSGGLLAEAFF.

This chain links TRBV28 with TRBJ1-5, with D possibly matching TRBD1 (6 bases). Germline V lookup: CDR1 MDHEN, CDR2 SYDVKM. This CDR3 comprises 16 residues. V was clipped by 1 base and J by 4 bases, with 14 bases between them. The CDR3 reads CASSLYRAPPNQPQHF. CDR3 nucleotides: TGTGCCAGCAGTTTATACAGGGCGCCTCCTAATCAGCCCCAGCATTTT.

This sequence joins TRBV4-1 and TRBJ2-5, with D unresolved. The CDR3 contains 14 residues. CDR1 is MGHRA, CDR2 YSYEKL, per germline. Deletions cut 1 base from V and 0 bases from J, with 6 bases between. CDR3 protein: CASSQVDNQETQYF. The CDR3 nucleotides read TGCGCCAGCAGCCAAGTCGACAACCAAGAGACCCAGTACTTC.

The chain joins TRBV4-1 to TRBJ2-5; D is unclear. The CDR3 runs 15 residues. Trimming left V 4 bases short and J 6 bases short, with 18 bases between. The germline gives CDR1 MGHRA, CDR2 YSYEKL. The chain's CDR3 is CASSLAELDLKTQYF. The CDR3 DNA reads as TGCGCCAGCAGCCTGGCGGAGCTAGACTTAAAGACCCAGTACTTC.

The rearrangement links TRBV5-8 to TRBJ1-1; TRBD1 agrees at 10 bases. The CDR3 extends over 15 amino acids. Germline V lookup: CDR1 SGHTS, CDR2 YDEGEE. With 1 base clipped from V and 7 bases from J, the junction kept 7 bases outside the gene matches. The CDR3: CASSLWGTGEDEAFF. Written as DNA, the CDR3 is TGTGCCAGCAGCTTGTGGGGGACAGGGGAGGATGAAGCTTTCTTT.